Listed below are T cell receptor beta chains from one sample, sequenced in a study of blood T cells in healthy people across ages. A single record per CDR3 protein comes from TCRdb applying MiXCR to the 5' RACE reads. The data contain fewer than 900,000 distinct CDR3 sequences, 35% to 40% of them singletons. Source material: blood. The receptors shown here come from a man aged 18 to 30 in good health. The CDR3 runs from the conserved cysteine through the conserved F or W. A D gene is named only where the DNA matches it firmly. Only part of the rows carry a size: once, few, many, or a class if the clone is expanded.

>.|.|TRBV12-3/TRBV12-4|TRBJ1-4
TGTGCCAGCAGCGATAATCCACGACGAGCAACTAATGAAAAACTGTTTTTT
CASSDNPRRATNEKLFF
>.|.|TRBV20-1|TRBJ2-7
TGCAGTGCAGGCATCGACAGAGTCTCCTACGAGCAGTACTTC
CSAGIDRVSYEQYF
>few|TRBD1|TRBV13|TRBJ2-3
TGTGCCAGCAGCGCTGTCCGGGACAGGGGGGTCGCAGATACGCAGTATTTT
CASSAVRDRGVADTQYF
>few|.|TRBV12-5|TRBJ2-3
TGTGCTAGTGGTTTGGTACCGGGGATAGATACGCAGTATTTT
CASGLVPGIDTQYF
>.|TRBD2|TRBV6-5|TRBJ2-3
TGTGCCAGCAGTTACGCGCGGGGGGTCTCAGATACGCAGTATTTT
CASSYARGVSDTQYF
>many|.|TRBV7-2|TRBJ2-7
TGTGCCAGCAGTAGAGCCCCTTACGAGGACCAGTACTTC
CASSRAPYEDQYF
>.|.|TRBV28|TRBJ2-2
TGTGCCAGCCTACCGTCCGGGTGGGGGGAGCTGTTTTTT
CASLPSGWGELFF
>.|TRBD1|TRBV2|TRBJ2-4
TGTGCCAGCAGGACAGGGTTAACCAGAAACATTCAGTACTTC
CASRTGLTRNIQYF
>.|.|TRBV5-1|TRBJ2-5
TGCGCCAGTAGCTTGGACGCCCCTAAGGATGAGCAGTACTTC
CASSLDAPKDEQYF
>.|TRBD2|TRBV12-3/TRBV12-4|TRBJ2-1
TGTGCCAGCAGTTTGGGGCTAGCGGGGGTCCACAATGAGCAGTTCTTC
CASSLGLAGVHNEQFF
>.|.|TRBV4-1|TRBJ1-4
TGCGCCAGCAGCCAAAAGGAAAACAGGGATAATGAAAAACTGTTTTTT
CASSQKENRDNEKLFF
>many|.|TRBV12-3/TRBV12-4|TRBJ1-5
TGTGCCAGCAGAGAGGGTGATCAGCCCCAGCATTTT
CASREGDQPQHF
>few|TRBD2|TRBV4-1|TRBJ2-5
TGCGCCAGCAGCCAAGACATAGCGGGGGGCGAGGAGACCCAGTACTTC
CASSQDIAGGEETQYF
>.|.|TRBV12-3/TRBV12-4|TRBJ1-2
TGTGCCAGCATTAAGACGACAGCAAACTATGGCTACACCTTC
CASIKTTANYGYTF
>.|.|TRBV4-1|TRBJ1-4
TGCGCCAGCAGCCCCGGGGCAAGAGGCCAGTTAAGTGAAAAACTGTTTTTT
CASSPGARGQLSEKLFF
>many|.|TRBV4-1|TRBJ1-2
TGCGCCAGCAGCCAAGATCCCAGAGACTATGGCTACACCTTC
CASSQDPRDYGYTF
>.|.|TRBV27|TRBJ2-3
TGTGCCAGCAGTTTCAGACACCGAACCACAGATACGCAGTATTTT
CASSFRHRTTDTQYF
>.|.|TRBV20-1|TRBJ2-4
TGCAGTGCTAGGGTCGGGGTTGATGAGCAGTACTTC
CSARVGVDEQYF
>.|.|TRBV4-2|TRBJ2-5
TGTGCCAGCAGCCAACGAAGCGACTCAGTCAATGAGCAGTACTTC
CASSQRSDSVNEQYF
>.|TRBD1|TRBV20-1|TRBJ2-6
TGCAGTGCTAGAGCCGGGACAGGGAAAGGTGGGGCCAACGTCCTGACTTTC
CSARAGTGKGGANVLTF
>few|TRBD2|TRBV6-5|TRBJ2-1
TGTGCCAGCAGTAAGACTAGCGGGGGCAGCAATGAGCAGTTCTTC
CASSKTSGGSNEQFF
>.|.|TRBV21-1|TRBJ1-1
TGTGCCAGCAGCAAACGGGGACAGGGTGGCACTGAAGCTTTCTTT
CASSKRGQGGTEAFF
>.|.|TRBV27|TRBJ2-2
TGTGCCAGCAGTTTAACGACACTCAACACCGGGGAGCTGTTTTTT
CASSLTTLNTGELFF
>.|.|TRBV5-1|TRBJ1-4
TGCGCCAGCAGCTTGGAAATCTCTGCAACTAATGAAAAACTGTTTTTT
CASSLEISATNEKLFF
>many|.|TRBV12-3/TRBV12-4|TRBJ2-6
TGTGCCAGCAGTTTCTGGGACTCGGGGGCCAACGTCCTGACTTTC
CASSFWDSGANVLTF
>.|.|TRBV7-9|TRBJ1-5
TGTGCCAGCAGCTTAGACGGCCTTAATCAGCCCCAGCATTTT
CASSLDGLNQPQHF
>many|.|TRBV20-1|TRBJ1-2
TGCAGTGCTACCACAGACCCCTATGGCTACACCTTC
CSATTDPYGYTF
>few|.|TRBV20-1|TRBJ1-5
TGCAGTGCTAGCAGGGGACCCAATCAGCCCCAGCATTTT
CSASRGPNQPQHF
>.|.|TRBV6-2/TRBV6-3|TRBJ2-4
TGTGCCAGCAGTTACTCTAGCAGGGCTTTAGCCAAAAACATTCAGTACTTC
CASSYSSRALAKNIQYF
>.|.|TRBV7-2|TRBJ2-3
TGTGCCAGCAGCTTATTCACACACACAGATACGCAGTATTTT
CASSLFTHTDTQYF
>many|TRBD1|TRBV12-3/TRBV12-4|TRBJ2-3
TGTGCCAGCAGTTCGACAGGGGCGGCCACAGATACGCAGTATTTT
CASSSTGAATDTQYF
>many|.|TRBV12-3/TRBV12-4|TRBJ1-6
TGTGCCAGCAGTTTTCATAGGAATTCACCCCTCCACTTT
CASSFHRNSPLHF
>.|TRBD2|TRBV28|TRBJ2-5
TGTGCCAGCAGTGCATCTACTAGCGGGATAGGTGAGCAGTACTTC
CASSASTSGIGEQYF
>.|TRBD1|TRBV5-1|TRBJ2-1
TGCGCCAGCAACCCCTGGTCCAGGGGGAATAATGAGCAGTTCTTC
CASNPWSRGNNEQFF
>.|.|TRBV27|TRBJ1-1
TGTGCCAGCAGTCGGGGACACATGAACACTGAAGCTTTCTTT
CASSRGHMNTEAFF
>few|TRBD1|TRBV29-1|TRBJ2-7
TGCAGCGCTGGCCGGGACAGGGACTACAATGAGCAGTACTTC
CSAGRDRDYNEQYF
>.|TRBD1|TRBV28|TRBJ1-1
TGTGCCAGCAGTTTAGCCGGACAGGGAGGTAGAATGAACACTGAAGCTTTCTTT
CASSLAGQGGRMNTEAFF
>few|.|TRBV7-2|TRBJ1-1
TGTGCCAGCAGCTTATTAGGGGCAAGGAACACTGAAGCTTTCTTT
CASSLLGARNTEAFF
>few|.|TRBV5-1|TRBJ2-7
TGCGCCAGCAGATCTGCCGGGATCCCCTACAATGAGCAGTACTTC
CASRSAGIPYNEQYF
>many|.|TRBV4-2|TRBJ2-5
TGTGCCAGCAGCCATCTGACATTCCAAGAGACCCAGTACTTC
CASSHLTFQETQYF
>.|.|TRBV6-2/TRBV6-3|TRBJ2-7
TGTGCCAGCAGCCAACCTTCGGGGGATAACGGGGACGAGCAGTACTTC
CASSQPSGDNGDEQYF
>few|.|TRBV14|TRBJ2-3
TGTGCCAGCAGCCAAGACGGGCGGCCCACAGATACGCAGTATTTT
CASSQDGRPTDTQYF
>.|.|TRBV18|TRBJ2-5
TGTGCCGGCTCATCGGGTCCGGACGAGACCCAGTACTTC
CAGSSGPDETQYF
>few|TRBD1|TRBV6-5|TRBJ2-5
TGTGCCAGCAGTTACGGGCGGGACAGGGGGGTCCCAGAGACCCAGTACTTC
CASSYGRDRGVPETQYF
>.|.|TRBV29-1|TRBJ2-7
TGCAGCGCGGTGGACTTCCGCTACGAGCAGTACTTC
CSAVDFRYEQYF